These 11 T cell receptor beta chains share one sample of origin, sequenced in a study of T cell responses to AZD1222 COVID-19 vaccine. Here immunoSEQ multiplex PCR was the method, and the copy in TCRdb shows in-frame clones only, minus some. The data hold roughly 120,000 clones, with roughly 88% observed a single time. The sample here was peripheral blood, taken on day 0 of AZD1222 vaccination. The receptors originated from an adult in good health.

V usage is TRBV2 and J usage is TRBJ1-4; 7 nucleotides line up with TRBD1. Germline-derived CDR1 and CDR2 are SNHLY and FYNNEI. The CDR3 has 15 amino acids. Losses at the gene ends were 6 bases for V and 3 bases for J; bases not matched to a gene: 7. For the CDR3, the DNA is TGTGCCAGCAGGACTCAGGGACAGCCTAATGAAAAACTGTTTTTT. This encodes CASRTQGQPNEKLFF.

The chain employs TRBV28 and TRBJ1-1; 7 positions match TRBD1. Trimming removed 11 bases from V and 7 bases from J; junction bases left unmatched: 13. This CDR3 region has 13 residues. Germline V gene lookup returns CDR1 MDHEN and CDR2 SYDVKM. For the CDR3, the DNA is TGTGCCGCCTTCAACAGGGGCGGAGGTGAAGCTTTCTTT. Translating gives CAAFNRGGGEAFF. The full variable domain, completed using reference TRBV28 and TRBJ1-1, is DVKVTQSSRYLVKRTGEKVFLECVQDMDHENMFWYRQDPGLGLRLIYFSYDVKMKEKGDIPEGYSVSREKKERFSLILESASTNQTSMYLCAAFNRGGGEAFFGQGTRLTVV.

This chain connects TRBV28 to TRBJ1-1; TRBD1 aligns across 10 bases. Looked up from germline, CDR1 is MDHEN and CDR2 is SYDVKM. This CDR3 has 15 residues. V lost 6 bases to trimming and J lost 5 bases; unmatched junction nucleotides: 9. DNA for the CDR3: TGTGCCAGCAGCCCCCCGGGACAGGGGTGGACTGAAGCTTTCTTT. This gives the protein CASSPPGQGWTEAFF.

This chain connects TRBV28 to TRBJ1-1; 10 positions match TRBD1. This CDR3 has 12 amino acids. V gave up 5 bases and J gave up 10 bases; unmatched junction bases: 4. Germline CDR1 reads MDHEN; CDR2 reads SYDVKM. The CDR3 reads CASSVDRGRAFF. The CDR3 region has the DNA TGTGCCAGCAGTGTAGACAGGGGGCGAGCTTTCTTT.

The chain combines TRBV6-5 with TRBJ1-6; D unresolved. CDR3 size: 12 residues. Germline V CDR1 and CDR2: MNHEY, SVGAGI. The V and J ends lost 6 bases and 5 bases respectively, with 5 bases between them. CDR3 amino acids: CASRLHNSPLHF. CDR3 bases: TGTGCCAGCAGGCTACATAATTCACCCCTCCACTTT.

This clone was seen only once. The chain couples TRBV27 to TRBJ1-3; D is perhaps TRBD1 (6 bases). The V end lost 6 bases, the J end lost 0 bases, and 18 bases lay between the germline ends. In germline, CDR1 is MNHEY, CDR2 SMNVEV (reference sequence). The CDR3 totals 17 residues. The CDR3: CASSPLSGTLSGNTIYF. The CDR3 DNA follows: TGTGCCAGCAGCCCCCTTTCCGGGACACTCTCTGGAAACACCATATATTTT.

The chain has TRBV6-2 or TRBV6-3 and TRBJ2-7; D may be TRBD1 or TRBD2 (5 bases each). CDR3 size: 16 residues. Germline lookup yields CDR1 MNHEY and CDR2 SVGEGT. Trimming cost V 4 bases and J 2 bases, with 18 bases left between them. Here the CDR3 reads CASSSGWGSLAYEQYF. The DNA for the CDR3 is TGTGCCAGCAGTTCCGGTTGGGGGTCCTTAGCCTACGAGCAGTACTTC.

For the CDR3, the DNA is TGTGCCAGCAGCTTACAGCTAATTCCCACAGATACGCAGTATTTT. Protein: CASSLQLIPTDTQYF. This sequence joins TRBV6-6 and TRBJ2-3; no clear D gene. Germline V gene data show CDR1 as MNHNY and CDR2 as SVGAGI (reference sequence). This CDR3 has 15 residues. With 6 bases removed from V and 2 bases from J, the gap between germline ends came to 15 bases.

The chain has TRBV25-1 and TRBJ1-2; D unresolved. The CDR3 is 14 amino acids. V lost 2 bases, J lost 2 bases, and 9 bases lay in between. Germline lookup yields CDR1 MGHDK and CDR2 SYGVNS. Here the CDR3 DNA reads TGTGCCAGCAGTGAAGGTATCTCCAACTATGGCTACACCTTC. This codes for CASSEGISNYGYTF.

The CDR3 loop reads CASSRRTGVWANQPQHF. The CDR3 DNA reads TGTGCCAGCAGCCGAAGGACAGGGGTGTGGGCCAATCAGCCCCAGCATTTT. The rearrangement uses TRBV3-1 (or the pseudogene TRBV3-2) and TRBJ1-5; 9 bases match TRBD1. This CDR3 contains 17 residues. The ends lost 4 bases at V and 3 bases at J; junction bases unmatched: 10. Germline values: CDR1 LGHDT, CDR2 YNNKEL (reference sequence).

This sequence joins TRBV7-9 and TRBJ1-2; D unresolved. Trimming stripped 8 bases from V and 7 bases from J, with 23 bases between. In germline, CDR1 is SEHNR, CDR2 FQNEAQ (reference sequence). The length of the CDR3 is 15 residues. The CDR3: CASAARPTLNSGYTF. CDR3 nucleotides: TGTGCCAGCGCCGCTCGGCCAACGTTAAACAGTGGCTACACCTTC.